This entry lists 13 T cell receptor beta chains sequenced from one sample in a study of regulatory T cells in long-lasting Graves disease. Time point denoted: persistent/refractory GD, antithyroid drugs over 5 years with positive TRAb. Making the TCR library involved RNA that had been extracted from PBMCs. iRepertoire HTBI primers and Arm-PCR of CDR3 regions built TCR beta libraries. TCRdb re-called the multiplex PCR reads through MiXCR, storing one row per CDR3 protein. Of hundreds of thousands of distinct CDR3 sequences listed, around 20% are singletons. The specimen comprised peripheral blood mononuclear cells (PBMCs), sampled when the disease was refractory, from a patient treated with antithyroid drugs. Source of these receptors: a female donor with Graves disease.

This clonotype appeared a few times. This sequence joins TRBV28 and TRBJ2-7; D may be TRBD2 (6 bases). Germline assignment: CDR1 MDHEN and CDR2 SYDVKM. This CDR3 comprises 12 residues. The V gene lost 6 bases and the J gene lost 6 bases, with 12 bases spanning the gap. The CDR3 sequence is CASRGTGGEQYF. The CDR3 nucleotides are TGTGCCAGCAGGGGGACTGGGGGCGAGCAGTACTTC.

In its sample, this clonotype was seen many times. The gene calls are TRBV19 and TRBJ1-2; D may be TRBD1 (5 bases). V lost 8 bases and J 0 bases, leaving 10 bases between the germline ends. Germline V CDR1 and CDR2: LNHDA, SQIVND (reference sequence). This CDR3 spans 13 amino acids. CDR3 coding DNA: TGTGCCAGTTCCCCGGGACCTAACTATGGCTACACCTTC. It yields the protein CASSPGPNYGYTF.

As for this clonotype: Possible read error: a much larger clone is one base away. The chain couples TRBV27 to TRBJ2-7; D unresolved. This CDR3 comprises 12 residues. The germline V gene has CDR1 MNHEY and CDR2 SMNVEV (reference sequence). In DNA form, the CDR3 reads TGTGCCGGCAGTGGAGCATTCTACGAGCAGTACTTC. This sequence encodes CAGSGAFYEQYF.

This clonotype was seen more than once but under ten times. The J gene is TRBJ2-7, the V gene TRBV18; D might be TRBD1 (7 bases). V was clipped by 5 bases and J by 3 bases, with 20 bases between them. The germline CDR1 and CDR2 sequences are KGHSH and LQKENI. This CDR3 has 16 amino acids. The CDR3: CASSSSGGQSIYEQYF. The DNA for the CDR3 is TGTGCCAGCTCATCTTCCGGGGGACAGAGTATCTACGAGCAGTACTTC.

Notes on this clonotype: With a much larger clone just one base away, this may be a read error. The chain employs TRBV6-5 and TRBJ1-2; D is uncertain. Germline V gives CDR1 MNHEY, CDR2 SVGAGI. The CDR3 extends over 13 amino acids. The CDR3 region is CASSYGPTYDYTF. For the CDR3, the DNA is TGTGCCAGCAGTTATGGGCCGACCTATGACTACACCTTC.

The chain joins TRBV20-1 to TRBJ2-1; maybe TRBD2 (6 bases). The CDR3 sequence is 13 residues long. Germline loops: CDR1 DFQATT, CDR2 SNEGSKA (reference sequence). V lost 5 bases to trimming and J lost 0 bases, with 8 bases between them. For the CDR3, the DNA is TGCAGTGCTGGAGGGCCCTCCTACAATGAGCAGTTCTTC. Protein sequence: CSAGGPSYNEQFF.

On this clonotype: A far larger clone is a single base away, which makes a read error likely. CDR3 residues: CACRPGTGGSYEQYF. The CDR3, as DNA: TGTGCCTGCAGACCAGGGACAGGGGGTTCTTACGAGCAGTACTTC. This sequence joins TRBV28 and TRBJ2-5; 11 bases line up with TRBD1. Judging by the DNA end, TRBJ2-7 fits better; the J call may be wrong. CDR3 length: 15 amino acids. Germline V gene sequence: CDR1 MDHEN, CDR2 SYDVKM.

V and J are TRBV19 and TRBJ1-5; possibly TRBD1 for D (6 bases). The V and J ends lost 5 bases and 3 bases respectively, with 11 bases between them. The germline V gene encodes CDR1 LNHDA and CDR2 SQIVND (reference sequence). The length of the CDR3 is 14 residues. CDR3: CASSFPGANQPQHF. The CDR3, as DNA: TGTGCCAGTAGTTTCCCGGGGGCCAATCAGCCCCAGCATTTT. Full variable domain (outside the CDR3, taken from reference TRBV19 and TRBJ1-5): DGGITQSPKYLFRKEGQNVTLSCEQNLNHDAMYWYRQDPGQGLRLIYYSQIVNDFQKGDIAEGYSVSREKKESFPLTVTSAQKNPTAFYLCASSFPGANQPQHFGDGTRLSIL.

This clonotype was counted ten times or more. This CDR3 reads CASSFYRDGETQYF. The CDR3 coding sequence is TGTGCCAGCAGCTTCTACAGGGACGGGGAGACCCAGTACTTC. The chain carries TRBV7-9 and TRBJ2-5, with D possibly TRBD1 on 6 matching bases. The germline V gene encodes CDR1 SEHNR and CDR2 FQNEAQ (reference sequence). V was trimmed by 3 bases and J by 5 bases, leaving 13 bases between them. The CDR3 sequence is 14 residues long. Using reference TRBV7-9 and TRBJ2-5 for the parts outside the CDR3, the full variable domain is DTGVSQNPRHKITKRGQNVTFRCDPISEHNRLYWYRQTLGQGPEFLTYFQNEAQLEKSRLLSDRFSAERPKGSFSTLEIQRTEQGDSAMYLCASSFYRDGETQYFGPGTRLLVL.

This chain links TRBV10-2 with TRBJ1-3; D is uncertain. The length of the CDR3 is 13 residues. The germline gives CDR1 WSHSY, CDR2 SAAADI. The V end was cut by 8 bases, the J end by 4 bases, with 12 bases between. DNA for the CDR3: TGCGCCAGCTCCATGGGGTCCGGAAACACCATATATTTT. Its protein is CASSMGSGNTIYF.

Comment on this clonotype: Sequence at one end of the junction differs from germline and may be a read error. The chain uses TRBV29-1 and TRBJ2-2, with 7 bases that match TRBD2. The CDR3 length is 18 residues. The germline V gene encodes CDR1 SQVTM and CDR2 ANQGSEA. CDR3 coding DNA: TGCAGCGTTGGGGGGTTGGGAGGGCCTGTTCGAAGCACCAGGGAGCTGTTTTTT. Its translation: CSVGGLGGPVRSTRELFF.

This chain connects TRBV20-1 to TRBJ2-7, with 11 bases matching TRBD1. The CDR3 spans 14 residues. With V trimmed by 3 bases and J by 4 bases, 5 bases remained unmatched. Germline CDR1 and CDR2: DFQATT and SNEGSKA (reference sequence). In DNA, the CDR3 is TGCAGTGCTAGGGGGACAGGGGGACAATACGAGCAGTACTTC. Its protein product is CSARGTGGQYEQYF.

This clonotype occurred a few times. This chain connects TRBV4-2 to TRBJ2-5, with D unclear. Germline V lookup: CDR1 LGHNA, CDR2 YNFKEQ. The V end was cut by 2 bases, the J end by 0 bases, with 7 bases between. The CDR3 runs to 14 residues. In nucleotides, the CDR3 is TGTGCCAGCAGCCAAAAGGGTTACCAAGAGACCCAGTACTTC. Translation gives CASSQKGYQETQYF.